This TCR beta chain appears in the sequencing data of a study of cytomegalovirus exposure and HLA in healthy donors. With 60 Vbeta and 13 Jbeta primers, the PCR was carried out. Measured with immunoSEQ multiplex PCR; TCRdb has only the in-frame clones, and not every one. The sample contains over 150,000 clones, more than 80% of which appear only once. There are 16 residues in the CDR3. CDR1 and CDR2 (germline): SGHVS, FNYEAQ. With 1 base clipped from V and 0 bases from J, the junction kept 4 bases outside the gene matches. The source material was PBMCs. The origin of this receptor is a woman between 45 and 65 years old in good health and CMV-seronegative. The V call is TRBV7-6, the J call TRBJ2-7, with 9 bases identical to TRBD2. The CDR3 sequence: CASSLDSSGNSYEQYF. DNA of the CDR3: TGTGCCAGCAGCTTAGATTCTAGCGGGAACTCCTACGAGCAGTACTTC.